Shown below are 10 T cell receptor beta chains from a single sample sequenced in a study of regulatory T cells in long-lasting Graves disease. Assembly of TCR beta libraries relied on iRepertoire HTBI primers together with Arm-PCR of CDR3 regions. TCRdb called the multiplex PCR reads again in MiXCR, with one record for every CDR3 protein. The sample contains a few hundred thousand distinct CDR3 sequences, 20% to 30% of which appear only once. Time point reported: persistent/refractory GD, antithyroid drugs over 5 years with positive TRAb. Researchers made the TCR library from RNA that was extracted from PBMCs. The sample was peripheral blood mononuclear cells (PBMCs), taken when the disease was refractory, from a patient treated with antithyroid drugs. These receptors originate from a female donor with Graves disease.

The chain uses TRBV2 and TRBJ1-4; the match to TRBD1 covers 9 bases. This CDR3 region has 16 residues. V lost 6 bases to trimming and J lost 1 base; unmatched junction nucleotides: 6. Looked up from germline, CDR1 is SNHLY and CDR2 is FYNNEI. Written as DNA, the CDR3 is TGTGCCAGCAGCGATCCGACAGGGGGAACTAATGAAAAACTGTTTTTT. Protein sequence: CASSDPTGGTNEKLFF.

This clonotype was seen repeatedly, ten times or more. This chain joins TRBV2 and TRBJ1-5; D is unresolved. V was trimmed by 3 bases and J by 0 bases, leaving 3 bases between them. Per the germline V gene, CDR1 is SNHLY and CDR2 is FYNNEI. CDR3 length equals 13 residues. In DNA form, the CDR3 reads TGTGCCAGCAGTGACGGTAGCAATCAGCCCCAGCATTTT. Translating gives CASSDGSNQPQHF.

The V call is TRBV20-1, the J call TRBJ2-1; 10 bases are a match to TRBD2. Germline values: CDR1 DFQATT, CDR2 SNEGSKA (reference sequence). This CDR3 has 16 amino acids. V dropped 0 bases and J dropped 11; count of bases not matched to a gene: 13. The chain's CDR3 is CSARDLGKREGTKQFF. CDR3 bases: TGCAGTGCTAGAGATCTTGGCAAGCGGGAGGGGACGAAGCAGTTCTTC.

This clonotype was detected many times. V and J are TRBV2 and TRBJ2-4, with D possibly TRBD1 on 6 matching bases. Trimming left V 1 base short and J 4 bases short, with 14 bases between. CDR3 length: 16 residues. Germline V gene sequence: CDR1 SNHLY, CDR2 FYNNEI. The CDR3 nucleotides are TGTGCCAGCAGTGAAGTGGTGTGGACAGTGAAAAACATTCAGTACTTC. Amino acid sequence: CASSEVVWTVKNIQYF.

The rearrangement joins TRBV28 to TRBJ1-2, with 10 bases lining up with TRBD1. The junction had 13 bases not matched to a gene; V was cut back by 8 bases and J by 4 bases. CDR1 is MDHEN and CDR2 is SYDVKM in the germline V gene. The length of the CDR3 is 16 residues. CDR3 nucleotide sequence: TGTGCCAGCTTCCTGGCCACGACAGGGGGCGGCTATGGCTACACCTTC. This gives the protein CASFLATTGGGYGYTF.

This clonotype was seen ten or more times. This rearrangement joins TRBV28 to TRBJ2-7; 10 bases fit TRBD1. The germline CDR1 and CDR2 sequences are MDHEN and SYDVKM. Losses at the gene ends were 6 bases for V and 0 bases for J; bases not matched to a gene: 11. The length of the CDR3 is 17 residues. DNA of the CDR3: TGTGCCAGCAGAACGACAGGGGGCGAAACGAGCTCCTACGAGCAGTACTTC. Protein sequence: CASRTTGGETSSYEQYF.

This clonotype has at least ten counts. The chain is built from TRBV29-1 and TRBJ1-2, with 9 bases that match TRBD1. Germline V gene lookup returns CDR1 SQVTM and CDR2 ANQGSEA. V was clipped by 5 bases and J by 5 bases; unmatched bases: 3. There are 12 residues in the CDR3. The CDR3 is CSVRGQGYGYTF. The CDR3 DNA follows: TGCAGCGTTCGGGGACAGGGTTATGGCTACACCTTC.

This clonotype was seen a handful of times. This chain connects TRBV18 to TRBJ2-5, with D perhaps assigned TRBD1 or TRBD2 (5 bases each). The germline V and J ends were trimmed by 3 bases and 3 bases, with 11 bases remaining between them. Germline V gene data show CDR1 as KGHSH and CDR2 as LQKENI. CDR3 size: 14 residues. Here the CDR3 reads CASSPWDAKETQYF. CDR3 in DNA: TGTGCCAGCTCACCTTGGGACGCAAAAGAGACCCAGTACTTC.

J is TRBJ2-5 and V is TRBV18; TRBD2 is a possible D gene (6 bases). CDR3 length equals 15 residues. Per the germline V gene, CDR1 is KGHSH and CDR2 is LQKENI. Trimming took off 6 bases at V and 4 bases at J, with 18 bases between the two ends. The CDR3 here is CASSSSTGGLETQYF. In nucleotides, the CDR3 is TGTGCCAGCTCGAGCTCGACCGGGGGTTTAGAGACCCAGTACTTC. Combining the CDR3 with reference TRBV18 and TRBJ2-5 gives the whole variable domain NAGVMQNPRHLVRRRGQEARLRCSPMKGHSHVYWYRQLPEEGLKFMVYLQKENIIDESGMPKERFSAEFPKEGPSILRIQQVVRGDSAAYFCASSSSTGGLETQYFGPGTRLLVL.

On this clonotype itself: A much bigger clone sits one base away, suggesting this may be a read error. This rearrangement joins TRBV6-1 to TRBJ1-1; D is possibly TRBD1 (5 bases). Germline CDR1 MNHNS, CDR2 SASEGT. Between the trimmed V and J ends, which lost 6 bases and 1 base, there was a span of 15 bases. The CDR3 has 15 residues. The CDR3 DNA is TGTGCCAGCAGCTTAAAACCGGGACGGAACACTGAAGCTTTCTTT. This translates into CASSLKPGRNTEAFF.